The source of this T cell receptor beta chain is a study of blood T cell repertoires in COVID-19. In the study overall: The origin of the acute and convalescent COVID-19 samples was the United States, Italy and Spain.

Authors' data handling: Amplification from reference gene primers served as the basis for estimated nucleated cell counts. The repertoire was sequenced with immunoSEQ multiplex PCR; TCRdb's copy has only in-frame clones and lacks some. The V and J calls and clone size come from that table; D and trimming were worked out from the DNA. The sample contains about 220,000 clones, about 86% of which appear only once. The CDR3 sequence is 16 residues long. CDR1 and CDR2 (germline): LNHNV, YYDKDF (reference sequence). On this clone: One end of the junction is discordant with germline, which a read error may explain.

The chain couples TRBV15 to TRBJ2-3, with 7 bases matching TRBD1. The sequenced sample consisted of peripheral blood. This clonotype was obtained from a woman aged 25 to 39 who had recovered from COVID-19. CDR3: CATSRDRLGGTDTQYF. DNA of the CDR3: TGTGCCACCAGCAGAGATAGGTTAGGGGGCACGGATACGCAGTATTTT.